The 3 T cell receptor beta chains given below trace back to one sample, sequenced in a study of blood T cell repertoires in COVID-19. Method: immunoSEQ multiplex PCR; TCRdb's copy keeps in-frame clones and lacks some. This table holds roughly 300,000 clones, around 87% found once. The sample consisted of PBMCs or T cells enriched from blood (not recorded which). The receptors derive from a woman aged 25-40 years who had recovered from COVID-19.

The rearrangement uses TRBV18 and TRBJ2-3; 9 bases line up with TRBD1. The germline V gene encodes CDR1 KGHSH and CDR2 LQKENI. The CDR3 totals 14 residues. V shed 6 bases and J 4 bases; nucleotides not matched to a gene: 5. This CDR3 is CASSPRTGADTQYF. For the CDR3, the DNA is TGTGCCAGCTCTCCCAGGACAGGGGCAGATACGCAGTATTTT.

The J gene is TRBJ1-4, the V gene TRBV10-1; no clear D. CDR3 length equals 14 residues. In germline, CDR1 is WNHNN, CDR2 SYGVQD (reference sequence). V shed 2 bases and J shed 4 bases, with 8 bases lying between them. The CDR3 DNA reads TGCGCCAGCAGTGAGGGGCAGTTTAATGAAAAACTGTTTTTT. Protein product: CASSEGQFNEKLFF.

There are a few counts of this clone. V gene TRBV27 combines with J gene TRBJ2-1; D remains unclear. Germline V gene data show CDR1 as MNHEY and CDR2 as SMNVEV (reference sequence). V dropped 3 bases and J dropped 7 bases, with 22 bases sitting between them. The CDR3 has 17 residues. CDR3 residues: CASSLRWVVTDPNEQFF. The CDR3 nucleotides are TGTGCCAGCAGTTTGAGGTGGGTGGTCACTGACCCGAATGAGCAGTTCTTC.